Following are 6 T cell receptor beta chains from one sample sequenced in a study of blood T cell repertoires in COVID-19. Here immunoSEQ multiplex PCR was the method, and the copy in TCRdb shows in-frame clones only, minus some. The sample lists around 310,000 clones; 80% to 90% were seen once. The sample was PBMCs or T cells enriched from blood (not recorded which). These receptor sequences come from a man aged 30 to 45 who had recovered from COVID-19.

In DNA form, the CDR3 reads TGCAGCGTTGTACAGGACATCACCACCTACGAGCAGTACTTC. Translating it yields CSVVQDITTYEQYF. The chain combines TRBV29-1 with TRBJ2-7, with a tentative D call TRBD1 (5 bases). CDR1 is SQVTM, CDR2 ANQGSEA, per germline. The CDR3 extends over 14 amino acids. Trimming removed 4 bases from V and 2 bases from J, with 15 bases in between.

V is TRBV5-1 and J is TRBJ1-2; 10 bases line up with TRBD1. CDR1 and CDR2 from the germline V gene are SGHRS and YFSETQ. Trimming took 4 bases from V and 2 from J; bases not matched to a gene: 14. The CDR3 is made up of 18 amino acids. CDR3 DNA sequence: TGCGCCAGCAGCAGAACCGGGACAGGGGCCTTCTTAAACTATGGCTACACCTTC. It yields the protein CASSRTGTGAFLNYGYTF.

The V call is TRBV4-1, the J call TRBJ2-5; TRBD1 matches at 8 bases. The CDR3 is 15 residues long. V was pared by 1 base and J by 4 bases, with 5 bases of the junction left unmatched. Germline V gives CDR1 MGHRA, CDR2 YSYEKL. CDR3 DNA: TGCGCCAGCAGCCAAGGGACAGGGAAGGGAGAGACCCAGTACTTC. The encoded protein is CASSQGTGKGETQYF.

This chain connects TRBV28 to TRBJ1-5; D unresolved. Trimming took 3 bases from V and 2 from J, leaving 11 bases between them. The CDR3 has 15 residues. CDR1 MDHEN and CDR2 SYDVKM come from the germline V gene. CDR3 nucleotide sequence: TGTGCCAGCAGTTTTCGGCTGGGCGGCAATCAGCCCCAGCATTTT. Its protein is CASSFRLGGNQPQHF.

This chain links TRBV5-1 with TRBJ2-5; 8 bases fit TRBD2. This CDR3 is built from 16 residues. Germline trimming cut 0 bases from V and 5 bases from J; bases unmatched to any gene: 9. Germline CDR1 and CDR2: SGHRS and YFSETQ. CDR3 in amino acids: CASSLVSGGYSETQYF. The CDR3 DNA is TGCGCCAGCAGCTTGGTCTCGGGGGGGTATTCGGAGACCCAGTACTTC.

CDR3 protein: CASSFRVNRDSRYGYTF. In DNA form, the CDR3 reads TGTGCCAGCAGTTTCCGGGTCAACCGGGACAGTCGCTATGGCTACACCTTC. The chain employs TRBV27 and TRBJ1-2; 7 bases fit TRBD1. The germline gives CDR1 MNHEY, CDR2 SMNVEV (reference sequence). CDR3 length equals 17 residues. V gave up 3 bases and J gave up 4 bases; unmatched junction bases: 14.